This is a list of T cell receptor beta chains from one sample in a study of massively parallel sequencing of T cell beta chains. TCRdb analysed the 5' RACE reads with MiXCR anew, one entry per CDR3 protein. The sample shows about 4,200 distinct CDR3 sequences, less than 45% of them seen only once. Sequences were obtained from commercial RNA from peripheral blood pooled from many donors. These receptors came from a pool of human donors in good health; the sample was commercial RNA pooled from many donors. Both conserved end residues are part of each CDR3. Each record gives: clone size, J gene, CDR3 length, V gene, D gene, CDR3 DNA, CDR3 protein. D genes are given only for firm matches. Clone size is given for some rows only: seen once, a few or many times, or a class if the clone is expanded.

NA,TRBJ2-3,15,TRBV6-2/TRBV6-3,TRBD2,TGTGCCGGCAGTTACTCGACTAGCGGGATAGATACGCAGTATTTT,CAGSYSTSGIDTQYF
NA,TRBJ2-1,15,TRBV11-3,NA,TGTGCCAGCAGCTTAGTCGGGACAAGGGCTAATGAGCAGTTCTTC,CASSLVGTRANEQFF
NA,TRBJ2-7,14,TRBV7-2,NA,TGTGCCAGCAGCATTGACAGCCGCTCCTACGAGCAGTACTTC,CASSIDSRSYEQYF
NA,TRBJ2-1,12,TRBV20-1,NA,TGCAGTGCTGTCGACCGGTCCAATGAGCAGTTCTTC,CSAVDRSNEQFF
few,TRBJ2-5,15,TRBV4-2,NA,TGTGCCAGCAGCCCCAGTTGGGAAAACCAAGAGACCCAGTACTTC,CASSPSWENQETQYF
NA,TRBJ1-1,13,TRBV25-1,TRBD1,TGTGCCAGCAGTGATTGGGACAGCTATGAAGATTTCTTT,CASSDWDSYEDFF
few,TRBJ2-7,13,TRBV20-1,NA,TGCAGTGCTAGTACCGGGACACACTACGAGCAGTACTTC,CSASTGTHYEQYF
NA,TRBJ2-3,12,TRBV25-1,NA,TGTGCCAGCAGTGAAAGCACAGATACGCAGTATTTT,CASSESTDTQYF
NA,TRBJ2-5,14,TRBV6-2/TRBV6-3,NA,TGTGCCAGCAGTTACGGGGGGAGTCTGGAGACCCAGTACTTC,CASSYGGSLETQYF
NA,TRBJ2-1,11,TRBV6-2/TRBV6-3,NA,TGTGCCAGCTCCATAGTGAATGAGCAGTTCTTC,CASSIVNEQFF
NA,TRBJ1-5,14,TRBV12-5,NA,TGTGCTAGTGGTTTGTGGGATAGCAATCAGCCCCAGCATTTT,CASGLWDSNQPQHF
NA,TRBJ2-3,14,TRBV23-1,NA,TGTGCCAGCAGTCAACTTACGGGAGCAGATACGCAGTATTTT,CASSQLTGADTQYF
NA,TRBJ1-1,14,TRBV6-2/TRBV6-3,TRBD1,TGTGCCAGCAGTTACTCGACAGGGCAGACTGAAGCTTTCTTT,CASSYSTGQTEAFF
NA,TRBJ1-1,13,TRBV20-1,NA,TGCAGTGCTAGAGGGCATAAGGACACTGAAGCTTTCTTT,CSARGHKDTEAFF
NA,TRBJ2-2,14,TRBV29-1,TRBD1,TGCAGCGTAACAGGGGGGCGGAACACCGGGGAGCTGTTTTTT,CSVTGGRNTGELFF
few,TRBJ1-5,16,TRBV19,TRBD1,TGTGCCAGTAGTATATCGAGACAGGGGGGCAATCAGCCCCAGCATTTT,CASSISRQGGNQPQHF
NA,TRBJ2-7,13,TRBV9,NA,TGTGCCAGCAGCGTAGACGGGGCCTACGAGCAGTACTTC,CASSVDGAYEQYF
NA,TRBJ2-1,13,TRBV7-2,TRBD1,TGTGCCAGCAGCTTTTCAGGGGGCAATGAGCAGTTATTC,CASSFSGGNEQLF
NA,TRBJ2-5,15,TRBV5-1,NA,TGCGCCAGCAGCTCTCCCGGCGGTTCGGAAGAGACCCAGTACTTC,CASSSPGGSEETQYF
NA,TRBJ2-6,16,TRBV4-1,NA,TGCGCCAGCAGCCAAGATGCTAACTCTGGGGCCAACGTCCTGACTTTC,CASSQDANSGANVLTF
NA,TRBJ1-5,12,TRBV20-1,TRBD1,TGCAGTGCCACAGGGGGCTGTAAGCCCCAGCATTTT,CSATGGCKPQHF
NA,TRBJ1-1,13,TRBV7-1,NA,TGTGCCAGCAGCTCGAGGGCCAACACTGAAGCTTTCTTT,CASSSRANTEAFF
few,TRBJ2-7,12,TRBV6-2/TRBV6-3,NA,TGTGCCAGCAGTTACGGGATGCTAGAGCAGTACTTC,CASSYGMLEQYF
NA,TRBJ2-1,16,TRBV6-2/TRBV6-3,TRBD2,TGTGCCAGCAGTTACTCTAGCGGGAGCTCCTACAATGAGCAGTTCTTC,CASSYSSGSSYNEQFF
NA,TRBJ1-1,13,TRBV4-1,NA,TGCGCCAGCATCCACGAGGGGGGCACTGAAGCTTTCTTT,CASIHEGGTEAFF
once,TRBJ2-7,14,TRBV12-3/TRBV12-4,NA,TGTGCCAGCAGTTTGTGGCCCCGGTCCTACGAGCAGTACTTC,CASSLWPRSYEQYF
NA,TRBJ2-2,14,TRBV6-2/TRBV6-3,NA,TGTGCCAGCACCTGGGCCTCTTTGACCGGGGAGCTGTTTTTT,CASTWASLTGELFF
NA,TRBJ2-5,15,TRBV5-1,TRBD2,TGCGCCAGCAGCTTTACCGGGACTAGGGAAGAGACCCAGTACTTC,CASSFTGTREETQYF
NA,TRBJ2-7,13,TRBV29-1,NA,TGCAGCGTTGAAGTAGGCAGGGGCTACGAGCAGTACTTC,CSVEVGRGYEQYF
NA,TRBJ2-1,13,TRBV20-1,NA,TGCAGTGCTAGAGATGGGCGGGGCAATGAGCAGTTCTTC,CSARDGRGNEQFF
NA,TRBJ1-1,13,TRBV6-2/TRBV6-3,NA,TGTGCCAGCCGTTTGGGGTTGAACACTGAAGCTTTCTTT,CASRLGLNTEAFF
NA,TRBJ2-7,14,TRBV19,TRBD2,TGTGCCAGTAGCCCGCAAGCGGGGGCCTACGAGCAGTACTTC,CASSPQAGAYEQYF
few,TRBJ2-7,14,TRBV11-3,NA,TGTGCCAGCAGCTTAGTGGGGTCCCGGAACGAGCAGTACTTC,CASSLVGSRNEQYF
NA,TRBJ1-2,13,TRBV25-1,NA,TGTGCCAGCAGCGTACGGGGGGCGGATGGCTACACCTTC,CASSVRGADGYTF
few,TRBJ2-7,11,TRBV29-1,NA,TGCAGCGTTGATGAAGGGAGCGAGCAGTACTTC,CSVDEGSEQYF
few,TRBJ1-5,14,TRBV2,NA,TGTGCCAGCAGTGGCCGGACAGACAATCAGCCCCAGCATTTT,CASSGRTDNQPQHF
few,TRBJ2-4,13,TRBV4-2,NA,TGTGCCAGCAGCCAACCCCCGGGGGACATTCAGTACTTC,CASSQPPGDIQYF
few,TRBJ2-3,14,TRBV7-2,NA,TGTGCCAGCAGCTACTGGCCTAAAACAGATACGCAGTATTTT,CASSYWPKTDTQYF
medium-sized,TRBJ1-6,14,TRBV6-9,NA,TGTGCCAGCAGTTCTTCAACAGGGTATTCACCCCTCCACTTT,CASSSSTGYSPLHF
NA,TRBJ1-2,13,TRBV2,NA,TGTGCCAGCAGTGGAACGCCCCCATATGGCTACACCTTC,CASSGTPPYGYTF
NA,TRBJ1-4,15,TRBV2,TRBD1,TGTGCCAGCAGTGCATTGGACAGGGTTACTGAAAAACTGTTTTTT,CASSALDRVTEKLFF
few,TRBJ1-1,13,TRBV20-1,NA,TGCAGTGCTAGTTGGGATCGCGACACTGAAGCTTTCTTT,CSASWDRDTEAFF
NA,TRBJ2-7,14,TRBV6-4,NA,TGTGCCAGCATGACGCAGGGTTACTCCTACGAGCAGTACTTC,CASMTQGYSYEQYF
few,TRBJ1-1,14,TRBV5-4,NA,TGTGCCAGCAGCTTGTGGGAGCGGGGCGCTGAAGCTTTCTTT,CASSLWERGAEAFF
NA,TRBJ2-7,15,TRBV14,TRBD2,TGTGCCAGCAGCCCTGAGACTAGCGTAGACTACGAGCAGTACTTC,CASSPETSVDYEQYF
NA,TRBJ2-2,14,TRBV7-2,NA,TGTGCCAGCATTGAGGGGGGGCACACCGGGGAGCTGTTTTTT,CASIEGGHTGELFF
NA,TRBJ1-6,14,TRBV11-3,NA,TGTGCCAGCAGCTTAGGGCAGGGTGATTCACCCCTCCACTTT,CASSLGQGDSPLHF
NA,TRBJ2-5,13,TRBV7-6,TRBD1,TGTGCCAGCAGCTCGGGACAGCAAGAGACCCAGTACTTC,CASSSGQQETQYF